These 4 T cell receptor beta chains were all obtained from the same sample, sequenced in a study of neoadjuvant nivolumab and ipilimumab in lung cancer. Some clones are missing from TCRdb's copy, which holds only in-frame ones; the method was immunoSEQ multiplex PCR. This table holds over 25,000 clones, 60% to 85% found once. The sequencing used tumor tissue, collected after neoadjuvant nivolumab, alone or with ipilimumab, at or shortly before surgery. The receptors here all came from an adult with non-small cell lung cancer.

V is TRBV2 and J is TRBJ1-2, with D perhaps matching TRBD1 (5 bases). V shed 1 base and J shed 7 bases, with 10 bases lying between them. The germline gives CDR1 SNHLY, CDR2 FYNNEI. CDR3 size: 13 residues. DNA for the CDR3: TGTGCCAGCAGTGAAGTCGGGGGGACTGGCTACACCTTC. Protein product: CASSEVGGTGYTF.

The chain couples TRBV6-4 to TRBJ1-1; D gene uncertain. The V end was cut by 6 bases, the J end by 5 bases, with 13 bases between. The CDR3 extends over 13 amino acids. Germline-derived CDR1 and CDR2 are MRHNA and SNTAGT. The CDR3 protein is CASRREIMTEAFF. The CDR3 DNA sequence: TGTGCCAGCAGACGGGAAATCATGACTGAAGCTTTCTTT.

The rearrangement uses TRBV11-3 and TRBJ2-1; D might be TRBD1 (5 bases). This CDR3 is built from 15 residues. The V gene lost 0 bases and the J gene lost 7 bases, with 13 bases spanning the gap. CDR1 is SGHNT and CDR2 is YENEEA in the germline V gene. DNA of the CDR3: TGTGCCAGCAGCTTAGAGAGGACACCGAGGAATGAGCAGTTCTTC. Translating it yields CASSLERTPRNEQFF.

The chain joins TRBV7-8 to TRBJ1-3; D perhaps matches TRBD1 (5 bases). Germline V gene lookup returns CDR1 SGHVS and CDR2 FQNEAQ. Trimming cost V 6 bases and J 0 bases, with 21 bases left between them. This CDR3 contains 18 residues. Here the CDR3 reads CASRGGFGGESSGNTIYF. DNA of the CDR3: TGTGCCAGCAGGGGCGGGTTCGGGGGTGAGAGCTCTGGAAACACCATATATTTT.